Detailed here is one T cell receptor beta chain. Its target antigen remains unknown. No base qualities exist here, and no much larger clone lies one base off it. The CDR3 runs 15 amino acids, cysteine and phenylalanine included. The read is trimmed to its CDR3 DNA, 45 bases read in frame from base 1. The germline V gene yields MNHNS for CDR1 and SASEGT for CDR2. V trim: 2 bases; J trim: 2 bases; unmatched bases: 5. Genomic DNA was extracted with the Qiagen DNeasy kit from unsorted PBMCs and from negatively selected CD4+ and CD8+ fractions. TCR beta CDR3 regions were amplified by immunoSEQ multiplex PCR using primers annealing to V and J segments. A synthetic immune receptor repertoire was used to minimize amplification bias, and remaining bias was computationally removed after sequencing. The study's own analysis went as follows. Repertoire diversity was quantified as the Shannon entropy index using custom Python scripts. Unsorted, CD4+ and CD8+ repertoires were examined separately, except in combined analyses, for which CD4+ and CD8+ sequences were merged in silico. Clonal expansion was defined as at least a 2-fold frequency increase after treatment relative to C1D1, with a pseudocount of 0.5 for undetected baseline clones. Clones with 0 or 1 copy at C1D1 were classified as singleton clones, and clones with 2 or more copies were classified as non-singleton clones. By matching protein sequences in sorted samples from the same patient, clones expanded in unsorted samples were annotated as CD4+, CD8+ or unknown. Diversity changes from C1D1 to C4D1 were tested in paired samples using Wilcoxon tests. This is the immuneACCESS table as TCRdb keeps it, with only in-frame sequences that have V and J called. A part of the clones is gone; compared with another copy, unresolved V genes explain less than half, and the rest is unexplained. D and trimming come from the DNA, and the V and J calls and clone size come from that table. This sample gives about 85,000 clones in total; around nine tenths of them show up just once. Clones ranked in the top ten supply over 2% of the sample.

These data belong to a study of PD-1 blockade in classical Hodgkin lymphoma (dated by TCRdb to the early 2020s). Turning to the overall study: Nivolumab dosing was 3 mg/kg intravenously every 2 weeks, continuing until either disease progression or unacceptable toxicity. The study used TCR beta sequencing and CyTOF to define a peripheral blood immune signature of response to PD-1 blockade in classical Hodgkin lymphoma.

The time point label on this specimen signifies: cycle 2 day 1 (C2D1) of nivolumab. All trial patients had relapsed after autologous stem cell transplantation, with cohorts A, B and C differing in prior brentuximab vedotin exposure. The trial cohort comprised 56 patients with relapsed/refractory classical Hodgkin lymphoma whose best overall responses were complete response, partial response or progressive disease. In the multi-cohort phase II CheckMate 205 trial, trial patients received single-agent nivolumab. An independent review committee assessed best overall response using the 2007 International Working Group response criteria. Trial PBMCs were collected immediately before nivolumab initiation (C1D1) and during therapy at cycle 2 day 1 and cycle 4 day 1. After peripheral blood was drawn into 8 mL Vacutainer Cell Preparation Tubes, PBMCs were isolated by centrifugation and then cryopreserved.

Study-wide conclusions, independent of this receptor: Newly diagnosed patients were reported to have lower baseline TCR diversity than healthy donors, and relapsed/refractory patients were reported to have lower baseline TCR diversity still. CD4+ but not CD8+ TCR diversity rose significantly by C4D1 (p=0.0027 vs p=0.16), most apparent in complete responders (p=0.02). Only a single clinical trial cohort was studied, and what caused the repertoire differences, possibly disease activity or prior therapy, remained undefined. Lower diversity was observed in patients in whom nivolumab was started less than 1 year after ASCT, and these patients were excluded from later analyses so that confounding by immune reconstitution would be avoided. Among trial patients, those achieving complete response had baseline diversity similar to that of newly diagnosed patients, while diversity was significantly lower in partial responders and progressors.

Sequenced material: peripheral blood mononuclear cells (PBMCs), taken before the second cycle of nivolumab. The TCR comes from a human donor with classical Hodgkin lymphoma. The sequence is built from TRBV6-1 and TRBJ2-7; TRBD2 agrees with 8 junctional bases. The CDR3 sequence is CASSESRGGTYEQYF. The base sequence is TGTGCCAGCAGTGAAAGTCGGGGGGGCACCTACGAGCAGTACTTC.